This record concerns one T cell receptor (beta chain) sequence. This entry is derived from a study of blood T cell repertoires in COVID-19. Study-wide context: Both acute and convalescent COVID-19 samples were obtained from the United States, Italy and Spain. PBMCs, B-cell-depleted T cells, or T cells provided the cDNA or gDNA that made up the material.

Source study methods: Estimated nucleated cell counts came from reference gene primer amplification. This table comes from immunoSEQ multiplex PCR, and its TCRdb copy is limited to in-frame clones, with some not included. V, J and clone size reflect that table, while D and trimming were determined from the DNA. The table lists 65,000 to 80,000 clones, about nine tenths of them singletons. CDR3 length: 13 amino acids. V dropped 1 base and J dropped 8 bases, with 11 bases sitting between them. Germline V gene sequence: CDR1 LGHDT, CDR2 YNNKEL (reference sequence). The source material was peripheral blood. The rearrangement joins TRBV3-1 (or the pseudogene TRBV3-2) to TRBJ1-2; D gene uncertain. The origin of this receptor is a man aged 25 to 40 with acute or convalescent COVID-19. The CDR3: CASSQVGSGGYTF. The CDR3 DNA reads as TGTGCCAGCAGCCAAGTCGGATCGGGAGGCTACACCTTC.